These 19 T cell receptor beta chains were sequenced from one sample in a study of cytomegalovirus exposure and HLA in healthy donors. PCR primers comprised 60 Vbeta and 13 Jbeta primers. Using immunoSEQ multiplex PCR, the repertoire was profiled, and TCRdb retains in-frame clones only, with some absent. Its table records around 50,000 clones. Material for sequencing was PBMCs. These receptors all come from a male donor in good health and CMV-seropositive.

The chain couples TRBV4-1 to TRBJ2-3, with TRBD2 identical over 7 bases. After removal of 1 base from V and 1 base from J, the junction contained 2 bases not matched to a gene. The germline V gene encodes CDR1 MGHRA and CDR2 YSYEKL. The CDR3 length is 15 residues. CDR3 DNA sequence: TGCGCCAGCAGCCAAGGGGCGGGGGGCACAGATACGCAGTATTTT. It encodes CASSQGAGGTDTQYF.

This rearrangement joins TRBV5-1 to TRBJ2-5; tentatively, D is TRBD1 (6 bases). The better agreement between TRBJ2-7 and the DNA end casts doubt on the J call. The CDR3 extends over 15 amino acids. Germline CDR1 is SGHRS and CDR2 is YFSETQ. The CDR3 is CASSSRDTWTYEQYF. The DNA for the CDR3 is TGCGCCAGCAGCTCCCGGGACACATGGACCTACGAGCAGTACTTC.

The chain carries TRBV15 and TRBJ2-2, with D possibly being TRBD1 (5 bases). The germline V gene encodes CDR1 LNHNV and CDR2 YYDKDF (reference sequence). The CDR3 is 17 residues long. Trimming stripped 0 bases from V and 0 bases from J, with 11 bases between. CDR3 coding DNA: TGTGCCACCAGCAGAGATCGGGCAGGGACGAACACCGGGGAGCTGTTTTTT. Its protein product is CATSRDRAGTNTGELFF. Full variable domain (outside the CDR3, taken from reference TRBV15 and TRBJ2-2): DAMVIQNPRYQVTQFGKPVTLSCSQTLNHNVMYWYQQKSSQAPKLLFHYYDKDFNNEADTPDNFQSRRPNTSFCFLDIRSPGLGDTAMYLCATSRDRAGTNTGELFFGEGSRLTVL.

The CDR3 sequence is CASSDSMGGRGRPQHF. CDR3 coding DNA: TGTGCCAGCAGTGACTCAATGGGGGGGCGCGGAAGGCCCCAGCATTTT. V usage is TRBV6-4 and J usage is TRBJ1-5; TRBD1 might be the D (6 bases). Trimming took 0 bases from V and 9 from J, leaving 18 bases between them. Germline values: CDR1 MRHNA, CDR2 SNTAGT. This CDR3 comprises 16 residues.

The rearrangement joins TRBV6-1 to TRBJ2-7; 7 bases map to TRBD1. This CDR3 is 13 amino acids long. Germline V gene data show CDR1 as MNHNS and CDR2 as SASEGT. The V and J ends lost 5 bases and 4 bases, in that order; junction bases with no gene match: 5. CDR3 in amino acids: CASSIAGGYEQYF. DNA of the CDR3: TGTGCCAGCAGTATCGCAGGGGGATACGAGCAGTACTTC.

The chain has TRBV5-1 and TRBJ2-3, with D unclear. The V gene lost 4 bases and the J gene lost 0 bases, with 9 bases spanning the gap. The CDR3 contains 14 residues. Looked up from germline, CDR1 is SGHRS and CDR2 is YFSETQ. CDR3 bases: TGCGCCAGCAGCCCTAGGTCGAGCACAGATACGCAGTATTTT. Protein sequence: CASSPRSSTDTQYF.

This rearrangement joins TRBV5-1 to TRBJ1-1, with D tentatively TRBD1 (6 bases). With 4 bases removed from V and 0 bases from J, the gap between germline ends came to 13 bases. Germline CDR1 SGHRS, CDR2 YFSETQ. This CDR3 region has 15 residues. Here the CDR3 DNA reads TGCGCCAGCAGCACGGACAGAAACGTGAACACTGAAGCTTTCTTT. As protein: CASSTDRNVNTEAFF.

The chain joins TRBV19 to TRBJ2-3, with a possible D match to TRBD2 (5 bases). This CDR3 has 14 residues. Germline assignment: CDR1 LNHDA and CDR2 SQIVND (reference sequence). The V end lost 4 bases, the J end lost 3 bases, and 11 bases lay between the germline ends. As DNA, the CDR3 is TGTGCCAGTAGTAGGAGGAAAACGACAGATACGCAGTATTTT. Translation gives CASSRRKTTDTQYF.

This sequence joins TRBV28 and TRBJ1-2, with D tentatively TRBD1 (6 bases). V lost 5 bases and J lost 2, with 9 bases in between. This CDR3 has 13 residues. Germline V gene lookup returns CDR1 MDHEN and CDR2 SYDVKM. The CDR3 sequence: CASSLTGNYGYTF. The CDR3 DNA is TGTGCCAGCAGTCTCACAGGGAACTATGGCTACACCTTC.

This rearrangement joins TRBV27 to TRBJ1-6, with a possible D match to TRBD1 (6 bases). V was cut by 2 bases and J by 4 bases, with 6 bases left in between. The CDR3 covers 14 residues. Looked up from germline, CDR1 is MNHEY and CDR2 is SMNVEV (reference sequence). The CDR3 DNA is TGTGCCAGCAGTTTAGGACAGTATAATTCACCCCTCCACTTT. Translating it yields CASSLGQYNSPLHF.

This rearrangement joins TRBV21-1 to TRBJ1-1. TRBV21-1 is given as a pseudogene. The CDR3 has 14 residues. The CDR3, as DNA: TGTGCCAGCGCTTTGCCGGTAAGGAACACTGAAGCTTTCTTT. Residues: CASALPVRNTEAFF.

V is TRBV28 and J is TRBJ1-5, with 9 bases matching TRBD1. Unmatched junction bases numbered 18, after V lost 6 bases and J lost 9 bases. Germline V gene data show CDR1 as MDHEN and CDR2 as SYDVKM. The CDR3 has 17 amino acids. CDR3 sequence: CASRGLPGQGVMPPQHF. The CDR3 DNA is TGTGCCAGCAGGGGTCTTCCGGGACAGGGAGTAATGCCGCCCCAGCATTTT.

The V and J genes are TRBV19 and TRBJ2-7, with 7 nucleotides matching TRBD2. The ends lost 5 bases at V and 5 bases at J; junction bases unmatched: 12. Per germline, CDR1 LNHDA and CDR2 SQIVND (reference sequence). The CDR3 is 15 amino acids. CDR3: CASSPPGGRLDEQYF. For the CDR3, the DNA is TGTGCCAGTAGTCCACCGGGGGGTCGGTTGGACGAGCAGTACTTC.

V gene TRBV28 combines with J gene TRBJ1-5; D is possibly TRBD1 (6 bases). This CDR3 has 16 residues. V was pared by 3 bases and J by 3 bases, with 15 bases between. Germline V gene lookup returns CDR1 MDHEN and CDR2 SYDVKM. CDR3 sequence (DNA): TGTGCCAGCAGTTTGTTAGGGGGTAACAACAATCAGCCCCAGCATTTT. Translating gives CASSLLGGNNNQPQHF.

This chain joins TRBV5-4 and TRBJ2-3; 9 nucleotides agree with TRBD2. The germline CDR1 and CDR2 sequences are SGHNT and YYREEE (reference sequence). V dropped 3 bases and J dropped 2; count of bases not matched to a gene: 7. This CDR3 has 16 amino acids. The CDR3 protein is CASSSRGGGITDTQYF. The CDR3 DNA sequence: TGTGCCAGCAGCTCCCGCGGGGGGGGAATCACAGATACGCAGTATTTT.

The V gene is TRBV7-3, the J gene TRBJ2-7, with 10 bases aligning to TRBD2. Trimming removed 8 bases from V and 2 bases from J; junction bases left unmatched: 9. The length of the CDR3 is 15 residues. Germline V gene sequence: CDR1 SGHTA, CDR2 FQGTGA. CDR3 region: CASRPAGGRPYEQYF. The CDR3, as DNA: TGTGCCAGCCGCCCAGCGGGGGGGCGGCCCTACGAGCAGTACTTC.

CDR3 protein: CASSLERGGAFF. The CDR3 DNA reads as TGTGCCAGCAGTTTGGAGAGGGGGGGAGCTTTCTTT. This rearrangement joins TRBV28 to TRBJ1-1; the D gene is possibly TRBD1 (6 bases). V lost 3 bases, J lost 10 bases, and 12 bases lay in between. Germline V gene lookup returns CDR1 MDHEN and CDR2 SYDVKM. This CDR3 region has 12 residues.

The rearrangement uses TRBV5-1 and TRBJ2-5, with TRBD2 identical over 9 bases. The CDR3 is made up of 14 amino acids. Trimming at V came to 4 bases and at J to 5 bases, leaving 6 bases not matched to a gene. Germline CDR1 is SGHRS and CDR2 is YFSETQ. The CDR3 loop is CASSLGTSQETQYF. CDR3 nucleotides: TGCGCCAGCAGCCTGGGGACTAGCCAGGAGACCCAGTACTTC. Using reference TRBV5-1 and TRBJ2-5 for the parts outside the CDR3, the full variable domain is KAGVTQTPRYLIKTRGQQVTLSCSPISGHRSVSWYQQTPGQGLQFLFEYFSETQRNKGNFPGRFSGRQFSNSRSEMNVSTLELGDSALYLCASSLGTSQETQYFGPGTRLLVL.

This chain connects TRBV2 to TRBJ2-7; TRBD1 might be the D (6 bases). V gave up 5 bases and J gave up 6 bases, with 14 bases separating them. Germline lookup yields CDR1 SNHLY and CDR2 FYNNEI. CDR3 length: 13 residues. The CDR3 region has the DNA TGTGCCAGCAGTAAGGGACATGGGGGCGAGCAGTACTTC. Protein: CASSKGHGGEQYF.